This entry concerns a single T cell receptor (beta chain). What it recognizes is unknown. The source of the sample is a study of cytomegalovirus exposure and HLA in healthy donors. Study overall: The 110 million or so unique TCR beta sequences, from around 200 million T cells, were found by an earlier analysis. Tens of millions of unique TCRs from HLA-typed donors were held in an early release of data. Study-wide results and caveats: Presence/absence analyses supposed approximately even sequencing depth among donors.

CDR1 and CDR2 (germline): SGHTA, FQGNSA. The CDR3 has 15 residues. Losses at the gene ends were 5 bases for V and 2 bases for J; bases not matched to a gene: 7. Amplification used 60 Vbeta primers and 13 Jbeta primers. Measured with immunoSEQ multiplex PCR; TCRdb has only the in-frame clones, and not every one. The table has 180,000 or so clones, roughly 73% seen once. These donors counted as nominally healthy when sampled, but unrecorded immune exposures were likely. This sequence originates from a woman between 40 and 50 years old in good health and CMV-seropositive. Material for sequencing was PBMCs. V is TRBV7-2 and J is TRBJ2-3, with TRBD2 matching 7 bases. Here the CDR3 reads CASSLRLAYTDTQYF. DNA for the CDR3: TGTGCCAGCAGCCTTAGACTAGCCTACACAGATACGCAGTATTTT.